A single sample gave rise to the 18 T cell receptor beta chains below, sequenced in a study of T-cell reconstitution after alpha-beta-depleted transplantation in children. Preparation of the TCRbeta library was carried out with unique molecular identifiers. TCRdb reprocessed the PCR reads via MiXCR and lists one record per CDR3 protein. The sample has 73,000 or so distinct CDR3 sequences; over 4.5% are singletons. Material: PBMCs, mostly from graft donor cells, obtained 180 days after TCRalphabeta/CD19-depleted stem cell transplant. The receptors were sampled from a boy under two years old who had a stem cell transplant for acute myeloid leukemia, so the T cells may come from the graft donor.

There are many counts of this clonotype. In DNA, the CDR3 is TGTGCCAGCAGCCTCTACGGGGGGGTATTGGGCACTGAAGCTTTCTTT. It encodes CASSLYGGVLGTEAFF. The chain uses TRBV7-9 and TRBJ1-1; TRBD1 might be the D (5 bases). Germline V gene sequence: CDR1 SEHNR, CDR2 FQNEAQ (reference sequence). V was shortened by 5 bases and J by 4 bases, with 20 bases between the two germline ends. The CDR3 covers 16 residues.

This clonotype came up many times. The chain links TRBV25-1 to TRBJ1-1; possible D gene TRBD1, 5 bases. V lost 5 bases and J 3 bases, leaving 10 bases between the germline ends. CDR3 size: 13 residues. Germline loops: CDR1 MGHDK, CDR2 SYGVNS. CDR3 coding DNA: TGTGCCAGCAGTAACCAGGGTTACACTGAAGCTTTCTTT. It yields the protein CASSNQGYTEAFF. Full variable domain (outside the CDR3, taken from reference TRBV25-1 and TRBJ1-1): EADIYQTPRYLVIGTGKKITLECSQTMGHDKMYWYQQDPGMELHLIHYSYGVNSTEKGDLSSESTVSRIRTEHFPLTLESARPSHTSQYLCASSNQGYTEAFFGQGTRLTVV.

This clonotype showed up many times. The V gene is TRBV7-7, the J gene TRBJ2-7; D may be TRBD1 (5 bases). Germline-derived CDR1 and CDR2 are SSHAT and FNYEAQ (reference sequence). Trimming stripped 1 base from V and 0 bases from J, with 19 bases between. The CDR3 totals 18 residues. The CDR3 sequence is CASSLGAGYSTSSYEQYV. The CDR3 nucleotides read TGTGCCAGCAGCTTAGGAGCAGGGTACTCAACGAGCTCCTACGAGCAGTACGTC.

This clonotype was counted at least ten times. The CDR3 region is CASSASGGPPFEQYV. The CDR3 DNA is TGTGCCAGCAGCGCTAGCGGGGGGCCTCCCTTCGAGCAGTACGTC. The chain employs TRBV7-9 and TRBJ2-7, with 11 bases aligning to TRBD2. Germline CDR1 and CDR2: SEHNR and FQNEAQ (reference sequence). Losses at the gene ends were 5 bases for V and 6 bases for J; bases not matched to a gene: 9. The CDR3 is made up of 15 amino acids.

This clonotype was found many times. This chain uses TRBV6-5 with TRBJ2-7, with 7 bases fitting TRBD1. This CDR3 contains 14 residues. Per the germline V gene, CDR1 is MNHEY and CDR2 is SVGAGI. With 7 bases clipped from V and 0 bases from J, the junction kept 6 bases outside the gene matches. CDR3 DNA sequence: TGTGCCAGCATACAGGGGCGGAGCTCCTACGAGCAGTACTTC. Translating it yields CASIQGRSSYEQYF.

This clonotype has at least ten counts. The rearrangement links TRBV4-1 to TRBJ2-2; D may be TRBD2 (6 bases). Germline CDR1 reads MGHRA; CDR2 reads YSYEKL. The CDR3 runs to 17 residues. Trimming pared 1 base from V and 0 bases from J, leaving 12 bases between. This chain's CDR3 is CASSQGSGTANTGELFF. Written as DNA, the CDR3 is TGCGCCAGCAGCCAAGGGTCCGGGACTGCGAACACCGGGGAGCTGTTTTTT.

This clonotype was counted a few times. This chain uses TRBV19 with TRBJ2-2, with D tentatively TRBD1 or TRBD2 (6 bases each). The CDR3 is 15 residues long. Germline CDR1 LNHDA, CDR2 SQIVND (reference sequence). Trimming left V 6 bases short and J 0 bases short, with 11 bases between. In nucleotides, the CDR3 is TGTGCCAGTAGGGGCGGGACAACGAACACCGGGGAGCTGTTTTTT. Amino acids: CASRGGTTNTGELFF. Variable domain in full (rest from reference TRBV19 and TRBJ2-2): DGGITQSPKYLFRKEGQNVTLSCEQNLNHDAMYWYRQDPGQGLRLIYYSQIVNDFQKGDIAEGYSVSREKKESFPLTVTSAQKNPTAFYLCASRGGTTNTGELFFGEGSRLTVL.

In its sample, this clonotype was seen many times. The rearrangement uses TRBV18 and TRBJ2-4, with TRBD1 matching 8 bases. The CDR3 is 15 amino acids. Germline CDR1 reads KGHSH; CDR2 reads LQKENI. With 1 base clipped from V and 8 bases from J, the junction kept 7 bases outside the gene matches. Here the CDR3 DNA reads TGTGCCAGCTCACCACGCGGGACAGGCCAACACATTCAGTACTTC. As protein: CASSPRGTGQHIQYF.

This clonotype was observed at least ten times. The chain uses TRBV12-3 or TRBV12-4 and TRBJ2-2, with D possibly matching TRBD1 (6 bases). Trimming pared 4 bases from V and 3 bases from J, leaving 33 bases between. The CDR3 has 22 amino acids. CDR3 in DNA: TGTGCCAGCAGTTCGGCGCCAACAGGGTGGCCTCAAGCCCGCCTGGACACCGGGGAGCTGTTTTTT. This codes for CASSSAPTGWPQARLDTGELFF.

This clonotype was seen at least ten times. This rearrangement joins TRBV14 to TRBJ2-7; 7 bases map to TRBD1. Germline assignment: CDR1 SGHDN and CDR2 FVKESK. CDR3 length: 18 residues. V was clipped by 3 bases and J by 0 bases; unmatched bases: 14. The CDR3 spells CASSQKAAVRTGSYEQYV. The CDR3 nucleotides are TGTGCCAGCAGCCAGAAGGCTGCGGTGAGGACAGGCTCCTACGAGCAGTACGTC.

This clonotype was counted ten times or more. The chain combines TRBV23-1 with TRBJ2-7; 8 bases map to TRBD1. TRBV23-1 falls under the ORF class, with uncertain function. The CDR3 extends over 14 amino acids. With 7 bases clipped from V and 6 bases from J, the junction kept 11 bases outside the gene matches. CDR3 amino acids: CASKRRQGLGEQYV. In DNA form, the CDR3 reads TGCGCCAGCAAGCGGAGACAGGGGCTGGGCGAGCAGTACGTC.

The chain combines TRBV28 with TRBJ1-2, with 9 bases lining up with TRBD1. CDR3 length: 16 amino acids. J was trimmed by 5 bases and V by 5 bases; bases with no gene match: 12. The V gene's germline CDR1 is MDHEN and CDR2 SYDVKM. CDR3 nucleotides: TGTGCCAGCAGTGGGGGACAGGGCGGAAAAAGGTATGGCTACACCTTC. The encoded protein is CASSGGQGGKRYGYTF.

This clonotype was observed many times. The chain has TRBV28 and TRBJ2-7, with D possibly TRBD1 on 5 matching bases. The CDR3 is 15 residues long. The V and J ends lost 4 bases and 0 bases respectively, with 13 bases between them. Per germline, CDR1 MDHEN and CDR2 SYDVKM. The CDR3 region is CASSSPGRASYEQYV. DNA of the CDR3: TGTGCCAGCAGTTCTCCGGGCAGGGCCTCCTACGAGCAGTACGTC.

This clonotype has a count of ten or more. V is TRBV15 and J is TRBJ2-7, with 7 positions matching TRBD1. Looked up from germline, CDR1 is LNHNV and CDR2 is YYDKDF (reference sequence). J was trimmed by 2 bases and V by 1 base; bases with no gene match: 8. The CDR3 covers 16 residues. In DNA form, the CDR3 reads TGTGCCACCAGCAGAGGAGGGGGCATTCCCACCTACGAGCAGTACTTC. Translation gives CATSRGGGIPTYEQYF.

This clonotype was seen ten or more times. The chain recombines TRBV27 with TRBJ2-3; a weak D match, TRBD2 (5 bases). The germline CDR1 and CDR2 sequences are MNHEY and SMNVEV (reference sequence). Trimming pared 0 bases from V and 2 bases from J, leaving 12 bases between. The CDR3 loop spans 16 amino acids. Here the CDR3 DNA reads TGTGCCAGCAGTTTATCCGGCGGGTTATACACAGATACGCAGTATTTT. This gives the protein CASSLSGGLYTDTQYF.

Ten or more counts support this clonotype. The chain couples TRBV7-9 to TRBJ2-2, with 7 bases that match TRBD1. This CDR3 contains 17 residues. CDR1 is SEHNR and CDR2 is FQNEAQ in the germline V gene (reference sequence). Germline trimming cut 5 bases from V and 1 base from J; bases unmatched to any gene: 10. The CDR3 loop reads CASSASPGQMNTGELFF. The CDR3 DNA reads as TGTGCCAGCAGCGCTTCCCCGGGACAGATGAACACCGGGGAGCTGTTTTTT.

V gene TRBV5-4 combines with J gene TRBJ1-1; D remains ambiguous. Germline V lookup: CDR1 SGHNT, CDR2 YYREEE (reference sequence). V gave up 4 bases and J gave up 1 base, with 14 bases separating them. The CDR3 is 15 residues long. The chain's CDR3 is CASSPPPAGNTEAFF. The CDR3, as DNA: TGTGCCAGCAGCCCTCCTCCCGCAGGGAACACTGAAGCTTTCTTT.

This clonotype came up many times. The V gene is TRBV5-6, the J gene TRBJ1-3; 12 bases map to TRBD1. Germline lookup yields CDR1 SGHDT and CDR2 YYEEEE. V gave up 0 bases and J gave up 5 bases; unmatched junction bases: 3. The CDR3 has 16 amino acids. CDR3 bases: TGTGCCAGCAGCTTGGCCGGGACAGGGGGCAGAAACACCATATATTTT. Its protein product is CASSLAGTGGRNTIYF.